Following are 6 T cell receptor beta chains from one sample sequenced in a study of T cell repertoires in cytomegalovirus infection (dated by TCRdb to about 2019). Instrument used: Illumina HiSeq 1500. Using fastp trimming at Q25 and MiXCR clonotype assembly, TCRdb reanalyzed the public sequencing data and kept in-frame beta chains. When rows share a CDR3 protein, they turn into one entry using the most common DNA and genes. This sample lists approximately 600,000 distinct CDR3 sequences; 40% were detected once. The top ten clonotypes cover 48% of the sample. These receptors have no known antigen. The treatment or condition label corresponds to: in vitro stimulation with specific CMV peptide epitopes to enrich CMV-specific T cells. The starting material was cultured PBMCs, obtained from culture after CMV antigen stimulation. The receptor source for this set is a human donor in good health (CMV status not recorded). Some clones in this sample may be carry-over from other donors' samples.

This clonotype showed up just a few times. J is TRBJ2-7 and V is TRBV9; D may be TRBD1 (5 bases). Germline values: CDR1 SGDLS, CDR2 YYNGEE. This CDR3 is built from 13 residues. Between the trimmed V and J ends, which lost 4 bases and 0 bases, there was a span of 8 bases. CDR3 residues: CASSPDTSYEQYF. DNA for the CDR3: TGTGCCAGCAGCCCGGACACCTCCTACGAGCAGTACTTC.

This clonotype was recorded a few times. The rearrangement uses TRBV7-2 and TRBJ2-1; TRBD2 matches 7 bases. CDR3 length: 14 amino acids. With 7 bases clipped from V and 2 bases from J, the junction kept 5 bases outside the gene matches. The germline V gene encodes CDR1 SGHTA and CDR2 FQGNSA. CDR3 sequence reads: CASTEAGPYNEQFF. Here the CDR3 DNA reads TGTGCCAGCACCGAAGCGGGGCCCTACAATGAGCAGTTCTTC.

This clonotype was seen a handful of times. The genes are TRBV6-5 and TRBJ2-7; D unresolved. This CDR3 has 15 residues. Looked up from germline, CDR1 is MNHEY and CDR2 is SVGAGI. V was trimmed by 0 bases and J by 1 base, leaving 10 bases between them. In DNA, the CDR3 is TGTGCCAGCAGTTACTCGTGGGCCCGTTCCTACGAGCAGTACTTC. The encoded protein is CASSYSWARSYEQYF.

This clonotype was detected only a few times. The J gene is TRBJ1-1, the V gene TRBV6-2 or TRBV6-3, with a weak D call TRBD1 (5 bases). CDR1 is MNHEY, CDR2 SVGEGT, per germline. The CDR3 is 14 amino acids. With 10 bases removed from V and 1 base from J, the gap between germline ends came to 16 bases. CDR3: CATRDRAKNTEAFF. The CDR3 region has the DNA TGTGCCACCCGTGACAGAGCAAAGAACACTGAAGCTTTCTTT.

The chain carries TRBV12-3 or TRBV12-4 and TRBJ2-1, with 7 bases lining up with TRBD1. The V gene end was trimmed by 7 bases and the J gene end by 7 bases; junction bases not matched to a gene: 13. The CDR3 sequence is 15 residues long. The CDR3 sequence is CASTPDRAMSNEQFF. The CDR3 DNA sequence: TGTGCCAGCACCCCAGACAGGGCTATGTCGAATGAGCAGTTCTTC.

This clonotype was counted between two and nine times. CDR3 region: CASSAYLGTGLANSQETQYF. The CDR3, as DNA: TGTGCCAGCAGTGCATACCTTGGTACGGGGCTAGCGAATTCTCAAGAGACCCAGTACTTC. This chain joins TRBV7-2 and TRBJ2-5, with D perhaps matching TRBD2 (6 bases). Germline V gene data show CDR1 as SGHTA and CDR2 as FQGNSA. The V end was cut by 6 bases, the J end by 2 bases, with 31 bases between. This CDR3 has 20 amino acids.